A selection of T cell receptor beta chains follows, all from one sample in a study of blood T cell repertoires in COVID-19. Libraries were prepared by immunoSEQ multiplex PCR; TCRdb keeps only in-frame clonotypes and omits some of them. The table shows about 120,000 clones, with 60% to 85% occurring only once. Sequencing was carried out using peripheral blood. All receptors derive from a man in his 70s with acute or convalescent COVID-19. CDR3s include the opening cysteine and the closing phenylalanine or tryptophan. A D gene is named only where the DNA matches it firmly. Not every row has a clone size; where given, it reads once, few, many or a size class.

d_gene,j_gene,v_gene,abundance,CDR3nt,CDR3aa
.,TRBJ2-6,TRBV12-3/TRBV12-4,.,TGTGCCAGCAGGGGGCCGGGGGCCAACGTCCTGACTTTC,CASRGPGANVLTF
.,TRBJ2-5,TRBV6-5,.,TGTGCCAGCAGCGTTGACCAAGAGACCCAGTACTTC,CASSVDQETQYF
TRBD2,TRBJ2-1,TRBV29-1,.,TGCAGCGTTGAAGATCGCGGGGGTGGGTACAATGAGCAGTTCTTC,CSVEDRGGGYNEQFF
TRBD2,TRBJ2-7,TRBV11-3,.,TGTGCCAGCAGCACTCTAGCGGGAGGGCCGGGGGAGCAGTACTTC,CASSTLAGGPGEQYF
.,TRBJ1-5,TRBV7-2,once,TGTGCCAGCAGCTTAGATCGGGGGAGAGAGCAGCCCCAGCATTTT,CASSLDRGREQPQHF
.,TRBJ2-5,TRBV14,.,TGTGCCAGCAGCCTCGGGGAGACCCAGTACTTC,CASSLGETQYF
TRBD2,TRBJ2-7,TRBV7-6,.,TGTGCCAGCAGCTTAGCCTTCGGGGGGGCAGAAAGGATTTCCTACGAGCAGTACTTC,CASSLAFGGAERISYEQYF
TRBD1,TRBJ1-3,TRBV28,few,TGTGCCAGCAAGACAGGGGGTGGTGGAAACACCATATATTTT,CASKTGGGGNTIYF
TRBD1,TRBJ2-7,TRBV6-2/TRBV6-3,once,TGTGCCAGCAGTACGGACAGGGGTTACGAGCAGTACTTC,CASSTDRGYEQYF
.,TRBJ1-1,TRBV7-8,.,TGTGCCAGCAGCCATAGGGGCCTGGGGACTGAAGCTTTCTTT,CASSHRGLGTEAFF
.,TRBJ2-3,TRBV27,once,TGTGCCAGCAGTTTATGGCAGATCTCTAGCACAGATACGCAGTATTTT,CASSLWQISSTDTQYF
TRBD1,TRBJ2-2,TRBV19,.,TGTGCCAGTAGTATTACAGGGGGCACCGGGGAGCTGTTTTTT,CASSITGGTGELFF
.,TRBJ1-2,TRBV6-2/TRBV6-3,.,TGTGCCAGCAGTTACCCATCCAGGAATAACTATGGCTACACCTTC,CASSYPSRNNYGYTF